These 27 T cell receptor beta chains originate from one sample sequenced in a study of T cells in localized non-small cell lung cancer. The protocol was immunoSEQ multiplex PCR, while the TCRdb copy is restricted to in-frame clones and leaves out a portion. This sample yields tens of thousands of clones, of which about 83% are seen a single time; under 8% belongs to the top ten. Sequencing used peripheral blood, obtained before any cancer treatment. The source of these receptors is a woman between 35 and 75 years old with stage I lung adenocarcinoma.

The V gene is TRBV5-6, the J gene TRBJ2-7; D is undetermined. The CDR3 sequence is 13 residues long. Looked up from germline, CDR1 is SGHDT and CDR2 is YYEEEE. Deletions cut 0 bases from V and 0 bases from J, with 4 bases between. This chain's CDR3 is CASSLGSSYEQYF. CDR3 bases: TGTGCCAGCAGCTTGGGAAGCTCCTACGAGCAGTACTTC.

This clone showed up just a few times. Other DNA sequences from this sample encode an identical CDR3 as well. V and J are TRBV10-1 and TRBJ1-1, with 9 nucleotides matching TRBD1. V trimming: 2 bases; J trimming: 8 bases; junction bases outside the gene matches: 0. The V gene's germline CDR1 is WNHNN and CDR2 SYGVQD (reference sequence). The CDR3 loop spans 12 amino acids. The CDR3 sequence: CASSEGQGEAFF. DNA of the CDR3: TGCGCCAGCAGTGAGGGACAGGGGGAAGCTTTCTTT.

This sequence joins TRBV10-3 and TRBJ1-6; no clear D gene. Germline CDR1 and CDR2: ENHRY and SYGVKD. The CDR3 totals 14 residues. The germline V and J ends were trimmed by 2 bases and 9 bases, with 11 bases remaining between them. CDR3 protein: CAISETVIGSPLHF. As DNA, the CDR3 is TGTGCCATCAGTGAGACTGTTATAGGTTCACCCCTCCACTTT.

The V gene is TRBV28, the J gene TRBJ1-5, with D tentatively TRBD1 (6 bases). Germline V gene data show CDR1 as MDHEN and CDR2 as SYDVKM. There are 15 residues in the CDR3. The V end was cut by 7 bases, the J end by 3 bases, with 16 bases between. CDR3 region: CASNTGTEYNQPQHF. CDR3 coding DNA: TGTGCCAGCAACACAGGGACCGAGTACAATCAGCCCCAGCATTTT. Supplemented by reference TRBV28 and TRBJ1-5, the full variable domain reads DVKVTQSSRYLVKRTGEKVFLECVQDMDHENMFWYRQDPGLGLRLIYFSYDVKMKEKGDIPEGYSVSREKKERFSLILESASTNQTSMYLCASNTGTEYNQPQHFGDGTRLSIL.

The rearrangement links TRBV4-1 to TRBJ2-7; D is tentatively TRBD1 or TRBD2 (6 bases each). Germline V CDR1 and CDR2: MGHRA, YSYEKL. This CDR3 is built from 15 residues. Trimming took 1 base from V and 4 from J, leaving 14 bases between them. This CDR3 reads CASSQAAGTPYEQYF. In DNA, the CDR3 is TGCGCCAGCAGCCAAGCCGCGGGGACACCGTACGAGCAGTACTTC.

There are a few counts of this clone. V is TRBV19 and J is TRBJ1-2; no reliable D call. V lost 4 bases and J lost 8, with 11 bases in between. From germline, CDR1 is LNHDA and CDR2 SQIVND (reference sequence). The CDR3 extends over 12 amino acids. CDR3 DNA: TGTGCCAGTAGTAACTCAGCTGGAGGCTACACCTTC. Its translation is CASSNSAGGYTF.

The rearrangement joins TRBV4-1 to TRBJ2-2; D gene unclear. This CDR3 spans 12 amino acids. Per germline, CDR1 MGHRA and CDR2 YSYEKL. Trimming took 1 base from V and 9 from J, leaving 6 bases between them. CDR3 nucleotides: TGCGCCAGCAGCCAAGGAACCAGGGAGCTGTTTTTT. Residues: CASSQGTRELFF.

This rearrangement joins TRBV5-6 to TRBJ1-5, with 8 bases identical to TRBD1. This CDR3 spans 16 amino acids. J lost 3 bases, V lost 4 bases, and 9 bases had no gene match. Germline V CDR1 and CDR2: SGHDT, YYEEEE. The CDR3 sequence is CASSPRTGNHNQPQHF. CDR3 bases: TGTGCCAGCAGCCCCCGGACAGGGAATCACAATCAGCCCCAGCATTTT. The full variable domain, in which reference TRBV5-6 and TRBJ1-5 provide the parts outside the CDR3, is DAGVTQSPTHLIKTRGQQVTLRCSPKSGHDTVSWYQQALGQGPQFIFQYYEEEERQRGNFPDRFSGHQFPNYSSELNVNALLLGDSALYLCASSPRTGNHNQPQHFGDGTRLSIL.

CDR3 nucleotide sequence: TGTGCCAGCAAGACAGGGGTCGATGAAAAACTGTTTTTT. Its translation: CASKTGVDEKLFF. This chain joins TRBV2 and TRBJ1-4; 8 bases line up with TRBD1. V lost 7 bases to trimming and J lost 6 bases; unmatched junction nucleotides: 4. This CDR3 comprises 13 residues. Germline CDR1 reads SNHLY; CDR2 reads FYNNEI.

The V and J genes are TRBV4-3 and TRBJ1-4; D remains ambiguous. CDR1 is LGHNA, CDR2 YSLEER, per germline. V was pared by 0 bases and J by 4 bases, with 9 bases between. The CDR3 spans 15 residues. The CDR3 loop is CASSQEPRINEKLFF. In DNA form, the CDR3 reads TGCGCCAGCAGCCAAGAGCCGAGGATTAATGAAAAACTGTTTTTT.

The V call is TRBV11-2, the J call TRBJ2-7; D unresolved. Germline assignment: CDR1 SGHAT and CDR2 FQNNGV. CDR3 length: 14 residues. Trimming pared 8 bases from V and 6 bases from J, leaving 20 bases between. The CDR3 bases are TGTGCCAGCGGAAGTAAACCCGGGCAGTTCGAGCAGTACTTC. Protein sequence: CASGSKPGQFEQYF.

The chain couples TRBV28 to TRBJ1-2; no reliable D call. Germline V gene data show CDR1 as MDHEN and CDR2 as SYDVKM. The CDR3 consists of 14 residues. The ends were cut back, 1 base at V and 8 bases at J, with 14 bases in the middle. The CDR3 sequence: CASSLSPTMRGYTF. The CDR3 bases are TGTGCCAGCAGTTTATCCCCTACTATGAGGGGCTACACCTTC.

The V gene is TRBV28, the J gene TRBJ2-7; weak D call: TRBD1 (6 bases). The CDR3 consists of 13 residues. The germline V and J ends were trimmed by 5 bases and 0 bases, with 8 bases remaining between them. Germline V lookup: CDR1 MDHEN, CDR2 SYDVKM. The CDR3 DNA reads as TGTGCCAGCAGTCTACAGGGCTCCTACGAGCAGTACTTC. Amino acids: CASSLQGSYEQYF.

V gene TRBV29-1 combines with J gene TRBJ1-5, with no clear D. Germline loops: CDR1 SQVTM, CDR2 ANQGSEA. CDR3 length: 16 residues. The V end was cut by 5 bases, the J end by 3 bases, with 20 bases between. The CDR3 reads CSVILGGQAANQPQHF. As DNA, the CDR3 is TGCAGCGTTATTCTTGGTGGCCAAGCCGCCAATCAGCCCCAGCATTTT.

This chain joins TRBV5-1 and TRBJ2-5; 12 bases map to TRBD2. After removal of 3 bases from V and 3 bases from J, the junction contained 6 bases not matched to a gene. Per the germline V gene, CDR1 is SGHRS and CDR2 is YFSETQ. CDR3 length: 16 residues. Here the CDR3 DNA reads TGCGCCAGCAGCTCACTAGCGGGGGGTTCCGAAGAGACCCAGTACTTC. Translation gives CASSSLAGGSEETQYF.

This clone was recorded only once. V is TRBV9 and J is TRBJ2-7, with a weak D call TRBD1 (6 bases). This CDR3 comprises 20 residues. Germline V CDR1 and CDR2: SGDLS, YYNGEE. V lost 4 bases, J lost 3 bases, and 32 bases lay in between. The CDR3 here is CASSLHLGFFPGHFIYEQYF. CDR3 DNA: TGTGCCAGCAGCCTCCATTTGGGATTTTTTCCGGGACACTTCATCTACGAGCAGTACTTC.

This chain links TRBV11-2 with TRBJ1-2, with 8 positions matching TRBD1. V dropped 2 bases and J dropped 3; count of bases not matched to a gene: 5. From germline, CDR1 is SGHAT and CDR2 FQNNGV. This CDR3 region has 15 residues. The CDR3 loop reads CASSLHLGQDYGYTF. The CDR3 bases are TGTGCCAGCAGCTTACACCTGGGACAGGACTATGGCTACACCTTC.

V gene TRBV7-9 combines with J gene TRBJ1-4, with 7 bases aligning to TRBD1. The CDR3 extends over 15 amino acids. CDR1 SEHNR and CDR2 FQNEAQ come from the germline V gene (reference sequence). V lost 4 bases, J lost 2 bases, and 4 bases stayed unmatched. CDR3: CASSSPTGTNEKLFF. The DNA of the CDR3 is TGTGCCAGCAGCTCCCCGACAGGGACTAATGAAAAACTGTTTTTT.

This clone was counted once. The chain uses TRBV7-8 and TRBJ2-5; 8 bases are shared with TRBD2. The CDR3 has 14 residues. Trimming cost V 7 bases and J 0 bases; bases outside gene matches: 4. CDR1 is SGHVS and CDR2 is FQNEAQ in the germline V gene. The CDR3 region has the DNA TGTGCCAGCACCGTAGCGGGGTACCAAGAGACCCAGTACTTC. Translation: CASTVAGYQETQYF. Full variable domain (missing parts from reference TRBV7-8 and TRBJ2-5): GAGVSQSPRYKVAKRGQDVALRCDPISGHVSLFWYQQALGQGPEFLTYFQNEAQLDKSGLPSDRFFAERPEGSVSTLKIQRTQQEDSAVYLCASTVAGYQETQYFGPGTRLLVL.

The rearrangement joins TRBV9 to TRBJ1-1; tentative D call: TRBD1 (5 bases). CDR3 length: 13 residues. Trimming removed 2 bases from V and 1 base from J, with 6 bases in between. Per germline, CDR1 SGDLS and CDR2 YYNGEE. Here the CDR3 DNA reads TGTGCCAGCAGCGTCGGGACGAACACTGAAGCTTTCTTT. Residues: CASSVGTNTEAFF.

The chain combines TRBV19 with TRBJ1-1, with D unclear. CDR1 is LNHDA and CDR2 is SQIVND in the germline V gene (reference sequence). V lost 4 bases and J 0 bases, leaving 6 bases between the germline ends. CDR3 length equals 13 residues. CDR3 DNA: TGTGCCAGTAGTAGTCAACTGAACACTGAAGCTTTCTTT. Its protein product is CASSSQLNTEAFF.

The rearrangement uses TRBV2 and TRBJ1-6; D is possibly TRBD1 (6 bases). The CDR3 consists of 14 residues. The V end lost 3 bases, the J end lost 10 bases, and 13 bases lay between the germline ends. Per germline, CDR1 SNHLY and CDR2 FYNNEI. CDR3 DNA sequence: TGTGCCAGCAGTGAGCAGGGGCGTTACTCACCCCTCCACTTT. Its translation is CASSEQGRYSPLHF.

This clone occurred once. This rearrangement joins TRBV19 to TRBJ1-2, with TRBD1 matching over 9 bases. J was trimmed by 4 bases and V by 1 base; bases with no gene match: 4. The CDR3 totals 15 residues. Per germline, CDR1 LNHDA and CDR2 SQIVND (reference sequence). The CDR3 sequence is CASSIAQTGGYGYTF. CDR3 nucleotides: TGTGCCAGTAGTATAGCCCAGACAGGGGGCTATGGCTACACCTTC.

V gene TRBV2 combines with J gene TRBJ1-4; tentative D call: TRBD1 (6 bases). The CDR3 is 15 residues long. Trimming cost V 5 bases and J 5 bases, with 15 bases left between them. CDR1 and CDR2 from the germline V gene are SNHLY and FYNNEI. The CDR3 is CASSPDRRKNEKLFF. The CDR3, as DNA: TGTGCCAGCAGTCCGGACAGAAGAAAAAATGAAAAACTGTTTTTT.

The V call is TRBV5-1, the J call TRBJ2-1; D perhaps matches TRBD2 (5 bases). CDR3 length: 15 amino acids. Trimming removed 0 bases from V and 12 bases from J, with 19 bases in between. Germline CDR1 reads SGHRS; CDR2 reads YFSETQ. CDR3 sequence reads: CASSLDGNLGFGQFF. CDR3 sequence (DNA): TGCGCCAGCAGCTTGGACGGGAACTTAGGTTTTGGGCAGTTCTTC.

The chain is built from TRBV6-1 and TRBJ2-2; D is unresolved. V gave up 7 bases and J gave up 3 bases, with 9 bases separating them. The CDR3 covers 13 residues. Germline V gene lookup returns CDR1 MNHNS and CDR2 SASEGT. The CDR3 here is CASTGTYTGELFF. The CDR3 DNA sequence: TGTGCCAGCACGGGCACGTACACCGGGGAGCTGTTTTTT.

The chain recombines TRBV18 with TRBJ1-5; D gene uncertain. The CDR3 spans 14 residues. Germline V gene sequence: CDR1 KGHSH, CDR2 LQKENI. The germline V and J ends were trimmed by 3 bases and 0 bases, with 6 bases remaining between them. The CDR3 protein is CASSPGFSNQPQHF. The CDR3 DNA sequence: TGTGCCAGCTCACCCGGGTTTAGCAATCAGCCCCAGCATTTT.